The 18 T cell receptor beta chains presented below share a single source sample, sequenced in a study of shared clonotypes between healthy human individuals. Here immunoSEQ multiplex PCR was the method, and the copy in TCRdb shows in-frame clones only, minus some. The sample shows about 2.4 million clones, 90% to 95% of them seen only once. Sequencing was performed on naive CD4+ T cells from PBMCs. Subset of the sample: CD45RA+ positively selected. These receptor sequences come from a man aged 18 to 29 in good health. Some clones in this sample may be carry-over from other donors' samples.

The genes are TRBV5-1 and TRBJ1-1; the match to TRBD1 covers 7 bases. This CDR3 is 15 amino acids long. Germline CDR1 and CDR2: SGHRS and YFSETQ. The trim removed 4 bases at V and 4 bases at J, leaving 10 bases unmatched. The chain's CDR3 is CASSNYDRDSTEAFF. The CDR3 DNA sequence: TGCGCCAGCAGCAATTACGACAGGGATTCCACTGAAGCTTTCTTT.

V and J are TRBV5-1 and TRBJ2-1, with 11 bases fitting TRBD2. Trimming at V came to 6 bases and at J to 4 bases, leaving 9 bases not matched to a gene. The CDR3 contains 16 residues. Germline V gives CDR1 SGHRS, CDR2 YFSETQ. This CDR3 is CASTIGGTSGYNEQFF. DNA of the CDR3: TGCGCCAGCACCATTGGTGGGACTAGCGGATACAATGAGCAGTTCTTC.

This chain connects TRBV4-1 to TRBJ2-5; a weak D match, TRBD1 (6 bases). The end of the DNA fits TRBJ2-7 better, so the J call may be wrong. Germline V lookup: CDR1 MGHRA, CDR2 YSYEKL. The CDR3 spans 16 residues. CDR3 coding DNA: TGCGCCAGCAGCCAAGGGACCCGACAGGAGTACTACGAGCAGTACTTC. It specifies CASSQGTRQEYYEQYF.

The rearrangement links TRBV4-1 to TRBJ2-5; D is unresolved. Trimming removed 3 bases from V and 5 bases from J, with 19 bases in between. Germline values: CDR1 MGHRA, CDR2 YSYEKL. The CDR3 runs 16 residues. In nucleotides, the CDR3 is TGCGCCAGCAGCCAGGCCGATACCCTTATCGCGGAGACCCAGTACTTC. This sequence encodes CASSQADTLIAETQYF.

As regards this clone: At the DNA level, this CDR3 is encoded by other sequences in the same sample as well. V usage is TRBV11-2 and J usage is TRBJ2-1; D unclear. Germline V CDR1 and CDR2: SGHAT, FQNNGV. The CDR3 extends over 11 amino acids. The V end lost 4 bases, the J end lost 7 bases, and 5 bases lay between the germline ends. The CDR3 DNA reads TGTGCCAGCAGCTCCCTGAATGAGCAGTTCTTC. This gives the protein CASSSLNEQFF.

This sequence joins TRBV5-1 and TRBJ1-1, with D uncertain. V shed 0 bases and J shed 0 bases, with 9 bases lying between them. This CDR3 region has 15 residues. CDR1 SGHRS and CDR2 YFSETQ come from the germline V gene. CDR3 DNA: TGCGCCAGCAGCTTGGCCGCATGGATGAACACTGAAGCTTTCTTT. This encodes CASSLAAWMNTEAFF.

The CDR3 region has the DNA TGCGCCAGCAACGAGCGGGAATCCGGGGAGCTGTTTTTT. Its protein is CASNERESGELFF. V gene TRBV5-1 combines with J gene TRBJ2-2, with 7 bases fitting TRBD2. The CDR3 extends over 13 amino acids. The ends lost 6 bases at V and 6 bases at J; junction bases unmatched: 5. Germline V gene sequence: CDR1 SGHRS, CDR2 YFSETQ.

This chain uses TRBV19 with TRBJ2-1; D possibly uses TRBD1 or TRBD2 (5 bases each). The CDR3 covers 14 residues. V was trimmed by 3 bases and J by 10 bases, leaving 16 bases between them. Germline CDR1 LNHDA, CDR2 SQIVND (reference sequence). CDR3 region: CASSITGPGREQFF. CDR3 bases: TGTGCCAGTAGTATTACGGGACCAGGGCGGGAGCAGTTCTTC. Using reference TRBV19 and TRBJ2-1 for the parts outside the CDR3, the full variable domain is DGGITQSPKYLFRKEGQNVTLSCEQNLNHDAMYWYRQDPGQGLRLIYYSQIVNDFQKGDIAEGYSVSREKKESFPLTVTSAQKNPTAFYLCASSITGPGREQFFGPGTRLTVL.

This chain joins TRBV4-1 and TRBJ1-2, with 10 bases lining up with TRBD1. The CDR3 contains 14 residues. CDR1 and CDR2 (germline): MGHRA, YSYEKL. The junction had 4 bases not matched to a gene; V was cut back by 6 bases and J by 3 bases. CDR3 loop: CASRTGTGDYGYTF. The CDR3 DNA reads as TGCGCCAGCAGGACCGGGACAGGGGACTATGGCTACACCTTC.

The genes are TRBV9 and TRBJ1-3; no clear D. Germline CDR1 is SGDLS and CDR2 is YYNGEE. V was trimmed by 0 bases and J by 8 bases, leaving 18 bases between them. The CDR3 sequence is 16 residues long. CDR3 in amino acids: CASSVGQHIPWDTIYF. The CDR3 bases are TGTGCCAGCAGCGTAGGCCAGCACATCCCGTGGGACACCATATATTTT.

Worth noting for this clone: This CDR3 is also generated by other DNA sequences in the sample. The gene calls are TRBV7-3 and TRBJ2-7; TRBD2 is a possible D gene (6 bases). CDR1 SGHTA and CDR2 FQGTGA come from the germline V gene. This CDR3 has 14 amino acids. The V end was cut by 1 base, the J end by 6 bases, with 13 bases between. The CDR3 DNA is TGTGCCAGCAGCTTAAGTAGCGGCTCCCGCGAGCAGTACTTC. The encoded protein is CASSLSSGSREQYF.

The chain carries TRBV28 and TRBJ2-3; D is ambiguous. The CDR3 loop spans 13 amino acids. CDR1 and CDR2 (germline): MDHEN, SYDVKM. The V end was cut by 2 bases, the J end by 2 bases, with 5 bases between. The CDR3 loop reads CASSLRFTDTQYF. The CDR3 region has the DNA TGTGCCAGCAGTTTAAGGTTCACAGATACGCAGTATTTT.

The chain links TRBV28 to TRBJ1-3, with a possible D match to TRBD1 (5 bases). Germline CDR1 MDHEN, CDR2 SYDVKM. This CDR3 has 14 amino acids. Between the trimmed V and J ends, which lost 3 bases and 2 bases, there was a span of 8 bases. CDR3 residues: CASSFQGTGNTIYF. CDR3 bases: TGTGCCAGCAGTTTCCAGGGTACTGGAAACACCATATATTTT.

This sequence joins TRBV5-1 and TRBJ2-1; possible D gene TRBD1, 5 bases. This CDR3 has 13 residues. Between the trimmed V and J ends, which lost 4 bases and 10 bases, there was a span of 15 bases. Germline-derived CDR1 and CDR2 are SGHRS and YFSETQ. CDR3 DNA: TGCGCCAGCAGCCCCGACAGCCCCCGCGAGCAGTTCTTC. Translated, it gives CASSPDSPREQFF. The full variable domain, rest sourced from reference TRBV5-1 and TRBJ2-1, is KAGVTQTPRYLIKTRGQQVTLSCSPISGHRSVSWYQQTPGQGLQFLFEYFSETQRNKGNFPGRFSGRQFSNSRSEMNVSTLELGDSALYLCASSPDSPREQFFGPGTRLTVL.

The chain recombines TRBV18 with TRBJ2-2, with unresolved D. CDR1 and CDR2 (germline): KGHSH, LQKENI. The CDR3 runs to 15 residues. V shed 3 bases and J shed 2 bases, with 10 bases lying between them. CDR3 sequence (DNA): TGTGCCAGCTCACCTTCGCCCTCCAACACCGGGGAGCTGTTTTTT. Encoded protein: CASSPSPSNTGELFF. Full variable domain (rest looked up from reference TRBV18 and TRBJ2-2): NAGVMQNPRHLVRRRGQEARLRCSPMKGHSHVYWYRQLPEEGLKFMVYLQKENIIDESGMPKERFSAEFPKEGPSILRIQQVVRGDSAAYFCASSPSPSNTGELFFGEGSRLTVL.

This rearrangement joins TRBV5-4 to TRBJ2-1, with 7 bases identical to TRBD1. V trimming: 0 bases; J trimming: 8 bases; junction bases outside the gene matches: 5. Germline CDR1 reads SGHNT; CDR2 reads YYREEE (reference sequence). CDR3 length: 14 amino acids. The CDR3, as DNA: TGTGCCAGCAGCTTGGGCGACAGGGCCGATGAGCAGTTCTTC. It codes for CASSLGDRADEQFF.

The chain couples TRBV6-1 to TRBJ2-7; 9 bases match TRBD1. The CDR3 covers 17 residues. Looked up from germline, CDR1 is MNHNS and CDR2 is SASEGT. The J segment lost 2 bases and the V segment lost 0 bases, leaving 8 bases of the junction unmatched. The CDR3 DNA is TGTGCCAGCAGTGAAGCGCGTGGGACAGGGCTCACCTACGAGCAGTACTTC. Translated, it gives CASSEARGTGLTYEQYF.

The chain recombines TRBV2 with TRBJ2-1, with 7 nucleotides matching TRBD2. Germline V lookup: CDR1 SNHLY, CDR2 FYNNEI. Trimming at V came to 3 bases and at J to 0 bases, leaving 2 bases not matched to a gene. CDR3 size: 15 residues. The CDR3 here is CASSEGGSSYNEQFF. Written as DNA, the CDR3 is TGTGCCAGCAGTGAGGGGGGGAGCTCCTACAATGAGCAGTTCTTC. The variable domain in full, completed from reference TRBV2 and TRBJ2-1, reads EPEVTQTPSHQVTQMGQEVILRCVPISNHLYFYWYRQILGQKVEFLVSFYNNEISEKSEIFDDQFSVERPDGSNFTLKIRSTKLEDSAMYFCASSEGGSSYNEQFFGPGTRLTVL.